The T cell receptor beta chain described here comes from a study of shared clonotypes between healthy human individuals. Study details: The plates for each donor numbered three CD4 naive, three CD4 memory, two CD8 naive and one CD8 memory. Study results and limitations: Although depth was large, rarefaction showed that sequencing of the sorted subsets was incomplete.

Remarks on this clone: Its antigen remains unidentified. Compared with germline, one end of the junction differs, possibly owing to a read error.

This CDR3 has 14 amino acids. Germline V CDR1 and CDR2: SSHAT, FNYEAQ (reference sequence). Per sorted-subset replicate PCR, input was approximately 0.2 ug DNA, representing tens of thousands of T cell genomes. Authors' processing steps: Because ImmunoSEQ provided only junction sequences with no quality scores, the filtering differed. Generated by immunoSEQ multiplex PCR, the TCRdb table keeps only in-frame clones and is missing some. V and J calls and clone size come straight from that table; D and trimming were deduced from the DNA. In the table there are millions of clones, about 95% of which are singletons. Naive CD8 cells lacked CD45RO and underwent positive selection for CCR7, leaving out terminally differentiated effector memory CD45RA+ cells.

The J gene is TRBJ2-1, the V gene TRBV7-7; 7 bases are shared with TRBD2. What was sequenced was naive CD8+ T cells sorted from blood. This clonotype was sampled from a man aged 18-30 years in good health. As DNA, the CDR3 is TGTGCTAGCAGCTTAGAAGGAGCGGGAACTGAGCAGTTCTTC. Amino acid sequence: CASSLEGAGTEQFF. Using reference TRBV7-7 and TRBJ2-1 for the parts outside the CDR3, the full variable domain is GAGVSQSPRYKVTKRGQDVTLRCDPISSHATLYWYQQALGQGPEFLTYFNYEAQPDKSGLPSDRFSAERPEGSISTLTIQRTEQRDSAMYRCASSLEGAGTEQFFGPGTRLTVL.